The 14 T cell receptor beta chains reported below all come from one sample, sequenced in a study of T-cell memory formation after mild COVID-19. MiXCR, applied by TCRdb to the 5' RACE reads, yields one record per CDR3 protein. The data hold a few hundred thousand distinct CDR3 sequences, with about 23% observed a single time. Sequencing was performed on PBMCs or a T cell subset sorted from them (not recorded which). The source is an adult woman who had mild COVID-19 (a few samples of this study predate the infection). Cell type and time point are not known.

Turning to this clonotype: One base away lies a much larger clone, so this may be a sequencing read error. The chain carries TRBV12-3 or TRBV12-4 and TRBJ2-3, with D hard to call. The V and J ends lost 7 bases and 2 bases respectively, with 4 bases between them. This CDR3 has 11 amino acids. CDR3 sequence: CASTNTDTQYF. CDR3 bases: TGTGCCAGCACCAACACAGATACGCAGTATTTT.

The chain has TRBV11-3 and TRBJ2-1; 7 nucleotides match TRBD2. This CDR3 region has 16 residues. Per germline, CDR1 SGHNT and CDR2 YENEEA. V lost 0 bases and J lost 10; bases outside the gene matches: 12. CDR3 in DNA: TGTGCCAGCAGCTTAGAGGGGAGGGCTAGGACCGAGGAGCAGTTCTTC. Its translation is CASSLEGRARTEEQFF.

This clonotype has just a few counts. The chain links TRBV5-1 to TRBJ1-1; D is perhaps TRBD1 (5 bases). Germline values: CDR1 SGHRS, CDR2 YFSETQ. The CDR3 extends over 16 amino acids. Between the trimmed V and J ends, which lost 4 bases and 6 bases, there was a span of 22 bases. In nucleotides, the CDR3 is TGCGCCAGCAGCGTAGCCGGGAACCACGACAGACCTGAAGCTTTCTTT. It codes for CASSVAGNHDRPEAFF.

This clonotype was found a few times. This chain uses TRBV7-2 with TRBJ2-2, with D uncertain. The CDR3 runs to 13 residues. Trimming stripped 1 base from V and 7 bases from J, with 7 bases between. Germline loops: CDR1 SGHTA, CDR2 FQGNSA. CDR3: CASSLVGVGELFF. CDR3 DNA: TGTGCCAGCAGCTTAGTTGGGGTCGGGGAGCTGTTTTTT.

This clonotype was seen at least ten times. The gene calls are TRBV11-2 and TRBJ1-2; TRBD1 matches at 11 bases. After removal of 5 bases from V and 4 bases from J, the junction contained 3 bases not matched to a gene. From germline, CDR1 is SGHAT and CDR2 FQNNGV. This CDR3 contains 14 residues. The CDR3 DNA reads as TGTGCCAGCAGCCGGGACAGGGGGGGCTATGGCTACACCTTC. Residues: CASSRDRGGYGYTF.

Points on this clonotype: One base away lies a much larger clone, so this may be a sequencing read error. The chain couples TRBV27 to TRBJ2-1; 11 nucleotides line up with TRBD2. V shed 8 bases and J 3 bases; nucleotides not matched to a gene: 3. The CDR3 totals 14 residues. The germline gives CDR1 MNHEY, CDR2 SMNVEV (reference sequence). CDR3 sequence (DNA): TGTGCCAGCGCCGGGACTAGCGGCTACAATGAGCAGTTCTTC. The encoded protein is CASAGTSGYNEQFF.

The rearrangement uses TRBV5-5 and TRBJ1-1; D not certain. The CDR3 is 12 amino acids. Trimming shortened V by 2 bases and J by 4 bases, and 6 bases separated the two germline ends. From germline, CDR1 is SGHKS and CDR2 YYEKEE (reference sequence). CDR3 in DNA: TGTGCCAGCAGCTTTTGGGGCACTGAAGCTTTCTTT. Protein: CASSFWGTEAFF.

The chain combines TRBV7-8 with TRBJ1-3; D is undetermined. The V gene lost 1 base and the J gene lost 0 bases, with 7 bases spanning the gap. In germline, CDR1 is SGHVS, CDR2 FQNEAQ. The CDR3 totals 15 residues. The CDR3 spells CASSLGGNSGNTIYF. CDR3 nucleotides: TGTGCCAGCAGCTTAGGCGGTAACTCTGGAAACACCATATATTTT.

This clonotype occurred a few times. V gene TRBV6-2 or TRBV6-3 combines with J gene TRBJ2-5; D might be TRBD1 or TRBD2, each matching 5 bases. Trimming removed 2 bases from V and 1 base from J, with 20 bases in between. The V gene's germline CDR1 is MNHEY and CDR2 SVGEGT. The CDR3 has 18 residues. The CDR3 nucleotides read TGTGCCAGCAGTTACCCTAACTATCGCCGGGACCTCCAAGAGACCCAGTACTTC. Translating it yields CASSYPNYRRDLQETQYF.

This clonotype was seen a few times. V and J are TRBV6-5 and TRBJ1-4, with 9 bases lining up with TRBD1. V shed 5 bases, J shed 4 bases, and the junction held 5 bases outside the gene matches. This CDR3 has 15 residues. The germline V gene encodes CDR1 MNHEY and CDR2 SVGAGI. CDR3 bases: TGTGCCAGCAGTGCCGACAGGGGGTATAATGAAAAACTGTTTTTT. Amino acid sequence: CASSADRGYNEKLFF.

This clonotype was seen a few times. CDR3 in DNA: TGTGCCAGCAGTTACGGACTCCGGGACAGGGGCTACGAGCAGTACTTC. Translated: CASSYGLRDRGYEQYF. The genes are TRBV6-5 and TRBJ2-7, with 10 bases fitting TRBD1. The CDR3 runs to 16 residues. The junction had 7 bases not matched to a gene; V was cut back by 2 bases and J by 3 bases. From germline, CDR1 is MNHEY and CDR2 SVGAGI.

The gene calls are TRBV5-1 and TRBJ2-3; D uncertain. The germline V and J ends were trimmed by 0 bases and 6 bases, with 8 bases remaining between them. This CDR3 is built from 13 residues. The germline gives CDR1 SGHRS, CDR2 YFSETQ. The CDR3 loop reads CASSLDAIDTQYF. DNA for the CDR3: TGCGCCAGCAGCTTGGACGCAATTGATACGCAGTATTTT.

CDR3 sequence reads: CASSPPYPRTDTQYF. CDR3 bases: TGTGCCAGCAGTCCTCCCTATCCGCGCACAGATACGCAGTATTTT. The rearrangement uses TRBV27 and TRBJ2-3, with D unclear. CDR3 length: 15 residues. V was shortened by 5 bases and J by 1 base, with 13 bases between the two germline ends. Germline V gene sequence: CDR1 MNHEY, CDR2 SMNVEV (reference sequence).

DNA for the CDR3: TGCAGTGCGCACTCGGGACAGGATGGGGGCAATGAGCAGTTCTTC. Amino acids: CSAHSGQDGGNEQFF. The chain combines TRBV20-1 with TRBJ2-1; 8 nucleotides line up with TRBD1. The germline gives CDR1 DFQATT, CDR2 SNEGSKA (reference sequence). The CDR3 totals 15 residues. V was pared by 6 bases and J by 6 bases, with 13 bases of the junction left unmatched.